This TCR beta chain was captured by sequencing in a study of T cell responses to AZD1222 COVID-19 vaccine. This CDR3 is built from 15 residues. Germline CDR1 and CDR2: MNHEY and SVGAGI. V lost 7 bases, J lost 4 bases, and 20 bases lay in between. The repertoire was sequenced with immunoSEQ multiplex PCR; TCRdb's copy has only in-frame clones and lacks some. The sample includes 75,000 to 80,000 clones, under 90% of them seen just once. About this clone itself: Its antigen is currently unknown.

Study conclusions and caveats: Repertoire sampling happened only post peak T cell response. Vaccine-associated CD4 TCRs spanned spike, dominant at 160-218 and 743-854.

The genes are TRBV6-5 and TRBJ2-7, with TRBD2 as a possible D gene (7 bases). The source material was peripheral blood, sampled 28 days after the second AZD1222 dose. The sequence derives from an adult who received the AZD1222 COVID-19 vaccine. The CDR3 DNA follows: TGTGCCAGCATCGCCAGGGGAGGGAAGGGGTACGAGCAGTACTTC. It is translated as CASIARGGKGYEQYF.